This TCR beta chain was captured by sequencing in a study of beta chain features in type 1 diabetes. This clone was counted between two and nine times. It was via CD45RO/CCR7/CD25/CD127/CD95/CD27 that CD4+ naive, central memory, regulatory and stem cell-like memory cells were sorted. The sequenced template was cDNA made from the entire isolated RNA. Assay used: immunoSEQ multiplex PCR; TCRdb lists only in-frame clones, some missing. The sample lists under 250,000 clones; 13% to 15% were seen once. The CDR3 is made up of 16 amino acids. Unmatched junction bases numbered 8, after V lost 5 bases and J lost 0 bases. Germline values: CDR1 SGHTA, CDR2 FQGNSA.

The J gene is TRBJ1-2, the V gene TRBV7-2; 8 nucleotides line up with TRBD1. This clonotype originated in a middle-aged woman in good health. The sequencing sample was made of naive CD4+ T cells from blood. The chain's CDR3 is CASSADRAYPNYGYTF. CDR3 nucleotides: TGTGCCAGCAGCGCGGACAGGGCCTATCCTAACTATGGCTACACCTTC.